Presented here are 10 T cell receptor beta chains from one specimen sequenced in a study of OX40 agonist ivuxolimab in advanced cancers. Sequencing was performed with immunoSEQ multiplex PCR; in TCRdb, only in-frame clones are kept and a portion is missing. The sample comprises around 120,000 clones, 75% to 90% of which are singletons, and roughly 0.59% rests with the top ten. Source: CD4+ or CD8+ T cells sorted from blood, taken in a trial of the OX40 agonist ivuxolimab. The origin of the receptors is an adult with an advanced solid tumor such as melanoma, head and neck, liver or kidney cancer.

The V gene is TRBV7-2, the J gene TRBJ1-2; D not resolved. The CDR3 spans 14 residues. Trimming took off 7 bases at V and 2 bases at J, with 14 bases between the two ends. Germline V gene lookup returns CDR1 SGHTA and CDR2 FQGNSA. The CDR3 nucleotides are TGTGCCAGCATTTACGGGGAGGCGAACTATGGCTACACCTTC. Translation gives CASIYGEANYGYTF. Supplemented by reference TRBV7-2 and TRBJ1-2, the full variable domain reads GAGVSQSPSNKVTEKGKDVELRCDPISGHTALYWYRQSLGQGLEFLIYFQGNSAPDKSGLPSDRFSAERTGGSVSTLTIQRTQQEDSAVYLCASIYGEANYGYTFGSGTRLTVV.

The genes are TRBV5-8 and TRBJ1-5; D is perhaps TRBD1 (5 bases). Trimming pared 0 bases from V and 5 bases from J, leaving 9 bases between. This CDR3 comprises 14 residues. Per the germline V gene, CDR1 is SGHTS and CDR2 is YDEGEE. This CDR3 is CASSLATGHQPQHF. CDR3 sequence (DNA): TGTGCCAGCAGCTTGGCCACGGGACATCAGCCCCAGCATTTT.

The V gene is TRBV15, the J gene TRBJ1-2, with 8 positions matching TRBD1. The CDR3 has 13 residues. The germline gives CDR1 LNHNV, CDR2 YYDKDF (reference sequence). After removal of 5 bases from V and 6 bases from J, the junction contained 5 bases not matched to a gene. The CDR3, as DNA: TGTGCCACCAGCTCAGGACAGGGTGATGGCTACACCTTC. Translating it yields CATSSGQGDGYTF. The complete variable domain, with remaining parts taken from reference TRBV15 and TRBJ1-2, reads DAMVIQNPRYQVTQFGKPVTLSCSQTLNHNVMYWYQQKSSQAPKLLFHYYDKDFNNEADTPDNFQSRRPNTSFCFLDIRSPGLGDTAMYLCATSSGQGDGYTFGSGTRLTVV.

This clone appeared once. The chain uses TRBV6-4 and TRBJ2-5, with 7 bases aligning to TRBD2. This CDR3 comprises 15 residues. J lost 3 bases, V lost 0 bases, and 4 bases had no gene match. CDR1 is MRHNA and CDR2 is SNTAGT in the germline V gene. The CDR3: CASSDSGLAEETQYF. In nucleotides, the CDR3 is TGTGCCAGCAGTGACTCGGGCCTAGCGGAAGAGACCCAGTACTTC.

The chain has TRBV9 and TRBJ1-6, with D possibly matching TRBD1 (6 bases). Between the trimmed V and J ends, which lost 3 bases and 6 bases, there was a span of 10 bases. The CDR3 consists of 14 residues. CDR1 and CDR2 from the germline V gene are SGDLS and YYNGEE. The CDR3 region is CASSEQGGNSPLHF. The CDR3 DNA is TGTGCCAGCAGCGAACAGGGAGGTAATTCACCCCTCCACTTT.

This chain links TRBV7-2 with TRBJ1-5; D gene uncertain. The CDR3 sequence is 13 residues long. V lost 8 bases and J 4 bases, leaving 12 bases between the germline ends. Germline V gives CDR1 SGHTA, CDR2 FQGNSA. The CDR3 is CASGRQANQPQHF. The DNA of the CDR3 is TGTGCCAGCGGCCGGCAGGCGAATCAGCCCCAGCATTTT.

V usage is TRBV11-2 and J usage is TRBJ2-3, with D unclear. CDR3 size: 12 residues. Germline V gene sequence: CDR1 SGHAT, CDR2 FQNNGV. V lost 7 bases and J 0 bases, leaving 5 bases between the germline ends. The CDR3 here is CASTASTDTQYF. The CDR3, as DNA: TGTGCCAGCACCGCTAGCACAGATACGCAGTATTTT.

The chain carries TRBV5-1 and TRBJ2-7; TRBD1 matches at 8 bases. This CDR3 has 12 amino acids. The junction had 0 bases not matched to a gene; V was cut back by 4 bases and J by 3 bases. From germline, CDR1 is SGHRS and CDR2 YFSETQ. CDR3 amino acids: CASSDRGYEQYF. In DNA, the CDR3 is TGCGCCAGCAGCGACAGGGGCTACGAGCAGTACTTC. The variable domain in full, completed from reference TRBV5-1 and TRBJ2-7, reads KAGVTQTPRYLIKTRGQQVTLSCSPISGHRSVSWYQQTPGQGLQFLFEYFSETQRNKGNFPGRFSGRQFSNSRSEMNVSTLELGDSALYLCASSDRGYEQYFGPGTRLTVT.

The chain carries TRBV7-2 and TRBJ2-5; D might be TRBD2 (7 bases). Germline-derived CDR1 and CDR2 are SGHTA and FQGNSA. This CDR3 spans 14 amino acids. V lost 1 base, J lost 4 bases, and 10 bases lay in between. CDR3 amino acids: CASSLDGGPETQYF. CDR3 nucleotide sequence: TGTGCCAGCAGCTTAGACGGGGGGCCAGAGACCCAGTACTTC.

V and J are TRBV6-5 and TRBJ1-3; possible D gene TRBD1, 6 bases. This CDR3 comprises 16 residues. Germline loops: CDR1 MNHEY, CDR2 SVGAGI. V lost 0 bases and J lost 4, with 13 bases in between. CDR3 nucleotide sequence: TGTGCCAGCAGTTACTCGGGACAAATCGCAGGAAACACCATATATTTT. Translated, it gives CASSYSGQIAGNTIYF.